The 14 T cell receptor beta chains below were found in one sample sequenced in a study of regulatory T cells in long-lasting Graves disease. The time point is: persistent/refractory GD, antithyroid drugs over 5 years with positive TRAb. PBMC RNA served as the TCR library source. According to the study, TCR beta libraries were built with iRepertoire HTBI primers and CDR3-region Arm-PCR. TCRdb fed the multiplex PCR reads into MiXCR, producing one record per CDR3 protein. Of about 660,000 distinct CDR3 sequences detected, around 30% appear once; the ten largest clones hold 42%. The input for sequencing was peripheral blood mononuclear cells (PBMCs), taken when the disease was refractory, from a patient treated with antithyroid drugs. The source of these receptors is a female donor with Graves disease.

The rearrangement links TRBV2 to TRBJ1-2, with D maybe TRBD1 (5 bases). Trimming removed 4 bases at V and 7 bases at J, with 19 bases between. Germline CDR1 is SNHLY and CDR2 is FYNNEI. The length of the CDR3 is 15 residues. The CDR3 bases are TGTGCCAGCAGTGGTCTCGGTAGGAGGGGCGGTGGCTACACCTTC. Translated, it gives CASSGLGRRGGGYTF.

Points on this clonotype: A much larger clone is a single base away; this may be a read error. The chain links TRBV3-1 to TRBJ1-1; no firm D call. Trimming cost V 3 bases and J 1 base, with 3 bases left between them. In germline, CDR1 is LGHDT, CDR2 YNNKEL (reference sequence). This CDR3 is built from 12 residues. The CDR3 is CASSHGNTEAFF. CDR3 DNA sequence: TGTGCCAGCAGCCATGGGAACACTGAAGCTTTCTTT. The variable domain in full, with the rest retrieved from reference TRBV3-1 and TRBJ1-1, is DTAVSQTPKYLVTQMGNDKSIKCEQNLGHDTMYWYKQDSKKFLKIMFSYNNKELIINETVPNRFSPKSPDKAHLNLHINSLELGDSAVYFCASSHGNTEAFFGQGTRLTVV.

As to this clonotype: Without the conserved terminal phenylalanine or tryptophan, this CDR3 likely stems from a read error. The rearrangement joins TRBV6-1 to TRBJ1-4; TRBD1 matches at 8 bases. In germline, CDR1 is MNHNS, CDR2 SASEGT. The CDR3 is 15 residues long. V lost 5 bases and J lost 6; bases outside the gene matches: 8. The CDR3 DNA reads TGTGCCAGCAGTCCCCTTGGACAGGGTTATGAAAAACTGTTTTCT. Its translation: CASSPLGQGYEKLFS.

The chain couples TRBV7-9 to TRBJ1-6, with D perhaps matching TRBD1 (5 bases). CDR3 length equals 15 residues. Trimming shortened V by 1 base and J by 5 bases, and 9 bases separated the two germline ends. Germline V gene data show CDR1 as SEHNR and CDR2 as FQNEAQ (reference sequence). In DNA form, the CDR3 reads TGTGCCAGCAGCTTAGGGGACGTCGATAATTCACCCCTCCACTTT. The encoded protein is CASSLGDVDNSPLHF.

Of note for this clonotype: This clone may be a read error of a much larger clone one base away. This chain connects TRBV12-3 or TRBV12-4 to TRBJ2-2, with D unclear. This CDR3 contains 11 residues. V lost 5 bases and J lost 6, with 4 bases in between. CDR3 coding DNA: TGTGCCAGCAGTCAAGCCGGGGAGCTGTTTTTT. This translates into CASSQAGELFF.

There are a few counts of this clonotype. The CDR3 spells CASSATLDSNQPQHF. CDR3 DNA sequence: TGTGCCAGCAGTGCTACGCTAGATTCCAATCAGCCCCAGCATTTT. The chain uses TRBV12-3 or TRBV12-4 and TRBJ1-5, with D unresolved. This CDR3 region has 15 residues. Trimming pared 5 bases from V and 3 bases from J, leaving 14 bases between.

The gene calls are TRBV28 and TRBJ1-5; no firm D call. Trimming removed 4 bases from V and 2 bases from J, with 18 bases in between. The CDR3 extends over 17 amino acids. CDR1 is MDHEN and CDR2 is SYDVKM in the germline V gene. Here the CDR3 DNA reads TGTGCCAGCAGTTCTCAAGAACACGGGTTTCGCAATCAGCCCCAGCATTTT. Its protein is CASSSQEHGFRNQPQHF.

A remark on this clonotype: This sequence may be a read error, since a much larger clone differs from it by one base. V usage is TRBV28 and J usage is TRBJ1-4; D gene unclear. Germline CDR1 is MDHEN and CDR2 is SYDVKM. The CDR3 spans 14 residues. Trimming removed 5 bases at V and 3 bases at J, with 10 bases between. In DNA form, the CDR3 reads TGTGCCAGCAGTCTCGTTACAGCTAATGAAAAACTGTTTTTT. Its protein is CASSLVTANEKLFF. Based on the CDR3 plus reference TRBV28 and TRBJ1-4, the full variable domain is DVKVTQSSRYLVKRTGEKVFLECVQDMDHENMFWYRQDPGLGLRLIYFSYDVKMKEKGDIPEGYSVSREKKERFSLILESASTNQTSMYLCASSLVTANEKLFFGSGTQLSVL.

The genes are TRBV5-1 and TRBJ2-3; D might be TRBD2 (6 bases). Trimming shortened V by 4 bases and J by 5 bases, and 14 bases separated the two germline ends. Germline values: CDR1 SGHRS, CDR2 YFSETQ. The CDR3 has 14 residues. The CDR3 coding sequence is TGCGCCAGCAGCCCCGGTTGGAGGGGAGATACGCAGTATTTT. Translation: CASSPGWRGDTQYF.

On this clonotype itself: Germline is not matched at one junction end, which may reflect a read error. The V gene is TRBV10-3, the J gene TRBJ2-1; 9 bases fit TRBD2. In germline, CDR1 is ENHRY, CDR2 SYGVKD. This CDR3 is built from 15 residues. CDR3 coding DNA: TGTGCCAGCAGTGAAGGTAGCGGGAGAGTCGATGAGCAGTTCTTC. It yields the protein CASSEGSGRVDEQFF.

Written as DNA, the CDR3 is TGCAGTGCTAGAGTATCGGGAGAAAAACTGTTTTTT. Protein sequence: CSARVSGEKLFF. The chain links TRBV20-1 to TRBJ1-4; D gene uncertain. This CDR3 comprises 12 residues. Trimming removed 1 base at V and 8 bases at J, with 8 bases between. Germline CDR1 and CDR2: DFQATT and SNEGSKA (reference sequence).

The J gene is TRBJ2-5, the V gene TRBV29-1; a possible D gene is TRBD1 (5 bases). This CDR3 spans 14 amino acids. The germline V gene encodes CDR1 SQVTM and CDR2 ANQGSEA. Trimming cost V 4 bases and J 1 base, with 13 bases left between them. CDR3 nucleotides: TGCAGCGTTGTCGTGCAGGGATCCCAAGAGACCCAGTACTTC. As protein: CSVVVQGSQETQYF.

The chain is built from TRBV29-1 and TRBJ1-1; no clear D. Germline CDR1 SQVTM, CDR2 ANQGSEA. Trimming stripped 6 bases from V and 5 bases from J, with 19 bases between. The CDR3 is 14 residues long. This CDR3 reads CSVEDSAGGTEAFF. CDR3 sequence (DNA): TGCAGCGTGGAGGACTCCGCCGGAGGGACTGAAGCTTTCTTT.

The chain uses TRBV6-9 and TRBJ1-1; D is unclear. The germline V gene has CDR1 MNHGY and CDR2 SVAAGI. The CDR3 extends over 15 amino acids. V was cut by 3 bases and J by 3 bases, with 14 bases left in between. In nucleotides, the CDR3 is TGTGCCAGCAGTTACTCACCACCCGGCGACACTGAAGCTTTCTTT. Its translation is CASSYSPPGDTEAFF.